The 26 T cell receptor beta chains below all came from one sample that was sequenced in a study of graft-versus-host responses after intestinal transplantation. The antigens these receptors bind are not known. Method: immunoSEQ multiplex PCR; TCRdb's copy keeps in-frame clones and lacks some. The table shows tens of thousands of clones, with 89% occurring only once. The sequencing here drew on unstimulated CD8+ T cells sorted from spleen or lymph node cells, taken before intestinal transplant. The source is a human donor who received an intestinal transplant.

This chain uses TRBV5-4 with TRBJ2-7; TRBD2 agrees at 15 bases. There are 18 residues in the CDR3. The ends lost 2 bases at V and 4 bases at J; junction bases unmatched: 10. Germline-derived CDR1 and CDR2 are SGHNT and YYREEE (reference sequence). The DNA for the CDR3 is TGTGCCAGCAGCTTCTCAGGACTAGCGGGGGGGCCAGGTTACGAGCAGTACTTC. Its translation is CASSFSGLAGGPGYEQYF. Using reference TRBV5-4 and TRBJ2-7 for the parts outside the CDR3, the full variable domain is ETGVTQSPTHLIKTRGQQVTLRCSSQSGHNTVSWYQQALGQGPQFIFQYYREEENGRGNFPPRFSGLQFPNYSSELNVNALELDDSALYLCASSFSGLAGGPGYEQYFGPGTRLTVT.

The count of this clone is one. This chain links TRBV10-3 with TRBJ2-7, with D perhaps matching TRBD1 (6 bases). The CDR3 sequence is 14 residues long. CDR1 and CDR2 from the germline V gene are ENHRY and SYGVKD. V gave up 0 bases and J gave up 2 bases, with 8 bases separating them. DNA for the CDR3: TGTGCCATCAGTGAGTCGAGGGACACCTACGAGCAGTACTTC. The encoded protein is CAISESRDTYEQYF.

V gene TRBV7-2 combines with J gene TRBJ2-1, with D perhaps matching TRBD2 (5 bases). The length of the CDR3 is 13 residues. V was cut by 5 bases and J by 7 bases, with 12 bases left in between. Germline CDR1 and CDR2: SGHTA and FQGNSA. Here the CDR3 DNA reads TGTGCCAGCAGCCCACCACTAGGTAATGAGCAGTTCTTC. This translates into CASSPPLGNEQFF.

As DNA, the CDR3 is TGTGCCAGCAGCCCTCCGGGAGGGTCCGACGAGCAGTACTTC. The encoded protein is CASSPPGGSDEQYF. This sequence joins TRBV27 and TRBJ2-7; 8 nucleotides line up with TRBD2. Germline-derived CDR1 and CDR2 are MNHEY and SMNVEV (reference sequence). This CDR3 contains 14 residues. V lost 6 bases to trimming and J lost 5 bases; unmatched junction nucleotides: 9.

V and J are TRBV29-1 and TRBJ2-1, with 7 bases lining up with TRBD2. Germline CDR1 is SQVTM and CDR2 is ANQGSEA. The junction had 12 bases not matched to a gene; V was cut back by 6 bases and J by 4 bases. The CDR3 length is 15 residues. The CDR3 here is CSVPNHYGGYNEQFF. CDR3 nucleotide sequence: TGCAGCGTCCCAAACCACTACGGGGGGTACAATGAGCAGTTCTTC.

The gene calls are TRBV2 and TRBJ2-7; 10 bases are a match to TRBD1. Germline lookup yields CDR1 SNHLY and CDR2 FYNNEI. This CDR3 has 14 amino acids. The junction had 9 bases not matched to a gene; V was cut back by 9 bases and J by 4 bases. CDR3 amino acids: CARYWTGGKYEQYF. DNA of the CDR3: TGTGCCAGATACTGGACAGGGGGTAAATACGAGCAGTACTTC.

The rearrangement uses TRBV27 and TRBJ1-2; 7 bases are shared with TRBD1. The CDR3 loop spans 13 amino acids. Germline CDR1 and CDR2: MNHEY and SMNVEV (reference sequence). Trimming removed 5 bases from V and 8 bases from J; junction bases left unmatched: 8. CDR3 sequence reads: CASSLSRGWGYTF. In DNA form, the CDR3 reads TGTGCCAGCAGTCTGTCCAGGGGGTGGGGCTACACCTTC.

The rearrangement joins TRBV27 to TRBJ2-3, with D possibly matching TRBD2 (5 bases). CDR3 length equals 13 residues. Trimming removed 2 bases at V and 4 bases at J, with 7 bases between. Germline V CDR1 and CDR2: MNHEY, SMNVEV (reference sequence). CDR3 coding DNA: TGTGCCAGCAGTTTAGGTAGCGCAGATACGCAGTATTTT. It encodes CASSLGSADTQYF.

The chain is built from TRBV2 and TRBJ2-2; TRBD1 agrees at 7 bases. J gave up 5 bases and V 6 bases, and 9 bases lay outside the gene matches. The CDR3 spans 15 residues. Germline V gene sequence: CDR1 SNHLY, CDR2 FYNNEI. CDR3 nucleotide sequence: TGTGCCAGCAGCCAGACAGGGTCCAGAACCGGGGAGCTGTTTTTT. Residues: CASSQTGSRTGELFF.

This chain uses TRBV2 with TRBJ2-2, with 8 nucleotides matching TRBD1. The V gene's germline CDR1 is SNHLY and CDR2 FYNNEI. V lost 0 bases and J lost 6; bases outside the gene matches: 6. The CDR3 is 16 amino acids. The chain's CDR3 is CASSEARTGYSGELFF. The CDR3 region has the DNA TGTGCCAGCAGTGAAGCTAGGACAGGGTATTCCGGGGAGCTGTTTTTT.

The chain combines TRBV15 with TRBJ2-7; no clear D. From germline, CDR1 is LNHNV and CDR2 YYDKDF (reference sequence). V lost 4 bases, J lost 2 bases, and 9 bases lay in between. There are 13 residues in the CDR3. The CDR3 nucleotides are TGTGCCACCAGCACCACAGCAGCCTACGAGCAGTACTTC. It encodes CATSTTAAYEQYF.

The chain uses TRBV27 and TRBJ2-2; 8 bases map to TRBD1. The germline V gene encodes CDR1 MNHEY and CDR2 SMNVEV (reference sequence). Trimming at V came to 2 bases and at J to 4 bases, leaving 9 bases not matched to a gene. This CDR3 is built from 17 residues. CDR3 DNA sequence: TGTGCCAGCAGTTTACTTCCCGGGACAGGTCCCACCGGGGAGCTGTTTTTT. This codes for CASSLLPGTGPTGELFF.

The chain combines TRBV7-9 with TRBJ2-7; the D gene is possibly TRBD1 (5 bases). Trimming cost V 6 bases and J 2 bases, with 17 bases left between them. Germline assignment: CDR1 SEHNR and CDR2 FQNEAQ (reference sequence). The CDR3 totals 15 residues. The CDR3 here is CASSNPTWGPYEQYF. The CDR3 DNA sequence: TGTGCCAGCAGTAATCCCACATGGGGCCCCTACGAGCAGTACTTC.

The V call is TRBV2, the J call TRBJ2-7, with D perhaps TRBD1 (6 bases). CDR3 size: 16 residues. Germline CDR1 and CDR2: SNHLY and FYNNEI. Trimming took off 6 bases at V and 1 base at J, with 19 bases between the two ends. The CDR3 spells CASRNLVGTTSYEQYF. CDR3 in DNA: TGTGCCAGCAGGAACCTAGTCGGGACAACTTCCTACGAGCAGTACTTC.

V is TRBV4-1 and J is TRBJ2-1; D gene uncertain. The CDR3 is 15 residues long. V was clipped by 1 base and J by 0 bases, with 7 bases between them. CDR1 MGHRA and CDR2 YSYEKL come from the germline V gene. CDR3 sequence reads: CASSQVIFSYNEQFF. The CDR3 DNA reads as TGCGCCAGCAGCCAAGTAATTTTCTCCTACAATGAGCAGTTCTTC.

The chain links TRBV27 to TRBJ2-7, with a tentative D call TRBD2 (6 bases). The CDR3 contains 13 residues. CDR1 and CDR2 (germline): MNHEY, SMNVEV (reference sequence). V was shortened by 5 bases and J by 3 bases, with 11 bases between the two germline ends. CDR3 sequence (DNA): TGTGCCAGCAGTCCGGGACTCCTCTACGAGCAGTACTTC. This gives the protein CASSPGLLYEQYF.

CDR3 residues: CASTPTGPRYGYTF. The CDR3 region has the DNA TGTGCCAGCACCCCGACAGGTCCCCGCTATGGCTACACCTTC. The chain has TRBV5-5 and TRBJ1-2, with D tentatively TRBD1 (6 bases). The CDR3 covers 14 residues. V was cut by 6 bases and J by 4 bases, with 16 bases left in between. Germline V gene lookup returns CDR1 SGHKS and CDR2 YYEKEE (reference sequence).

The chain is built from TRBV19 and TRBJ2-7, with 11 bases that match TRBD2. V shed 5 bases and J 4 bases; nucleotides not matched to a gene: 4. The germline V gene encodes CDR1 LNHDA and CDR2 SQIVND (reference sequence). The CDR3 contains 14 residues. This CDR3 is CASSVTSGSYEQYF. DNA of the CDR3: TGTGCCAGTAGTGTAACTAGCGGGAGTTACGAGCAGTACTTC.

The V and J genes are TRBV28 and TRBJ2-3, with 8 bases lining up with TRBD1. The CDR3 is 17 residues long. The V gene's germline CDR1 is MDHEN and CDR2 SYDVKM. The V gene end was trimmed by 3 bases and the J gene end by 2 bases; junction bases not matched to a gene: 10. CDR3 residues: CASSFPLDRDTTDTQYF. The CDR3 DNA reads TGTGCCAGCAGTTTTCCCTTGGACAGGGATACCACAGATACGCAGTATTTT.

The chain couples TRBV10-3 to TRBJ1-1; a possible D gene is TRBD1 (6 bases). Looked up from germline, CDR1 is ENHRY and CDR2 is SYGVKD. V dropped 3 bases and J dropped 9 bases, with 26 bases sitting between them. The CDR3 is 17 amino acids. This chain's CDR3 is CAISENLKTTGTKKAFF. The CDR3 bases are TGTGCCATCAGTGAAAACCTAAAAACGACAGGAACGAAGAAAGCTTTCTTT.

V and J are TRBV4-1 and TRBJ2-7; D might be TRBD1 (7 bases). The germline V gene has CDR1 MGHRA and CDR2 YSYEKL. The CDR3 has 17 amino acids. V lost 3 bases and J lost 2, with 20 bases in between. As DNA, the CDR3 is TGCGCCAGCAGCCATCCCCCCAGTGGAGGGGGCCCCTACGAGCAGTACTTC. This translates into CASSHPPSGGGPYEQYF.

The chain employs TRBV5-1 and TRBJ2-3; 9 positions agree with TRBD1. The trim removed 4 bases at V and 4 bases at J, leaving 4 bases unmatched. The CDR3 contains 14 residues. Germline loops: CDR1 SGHRS, CDR2 YFSETQ. CDR3 region: CASSPGQGADTQYF. CDR3 bases: TGCGCCAGCAGCCCGGGACAGGGCGCAGATACGCAGTATTTT.

The CDR3 protein is CASSLSDPWGGRPIEQYF. The DNA for the CDR3 is TGTGCCAGCAGTTTATCGGACCCTTGGGGCGGGAGGCCAATCGAGCAGTACTTC. The chain combines TRBV27 with TRBJ2-7; 8 positions agree with TRBD2. V trimming: 0 bases; J trimming: 6 bases; junction bases outside the gene matches: 16. CDR1 MNHEY and CDR2 SMNVEV come from the germline V gene (reference sequence). CDR3 length: 18 residues.

The table lists this clone with a few counts. V and J are TRBV6-6 and TRBJ2-7; unclear D gene. The CDR3 contains 12 residues. The germline CDR1 and CDR2 sequences are MNHNY and SVGAGI (reference sequence). The ends were cut back, 4 bases at V and 2 bases at J, with 6 bases in the middle. This chain's CDR3 is CASSSNPYEQYF. The DNA of the CDR3 is TGTGCCAGCAGTTCAAATCCCTACGAGCAGTACTTC.

This clone has just one count. The V gene is TRBV10-3, the J gene TRBJ2-1; a possible D gene is TRBD2 (6 bases). The CDR3 has 16 residues. Per the germline V gene, CDR1 is ENHRY and CDR2 is SYGVKD. Trimming took off 4 bases at V and 8 bases at J, with 21 bases between the two ends. The CDR3 sequence: CAISGGEAPLMDEQFF. The CDR3 DNA reads TGTGCCATCAGTGGCGGGGAAGCTCCCCTAATGGATGAGCAGTTCTTC.

The chain joins TRBV7-3 to TRBJ2-1; TRBD1 matches 11 bases. The CDR3 sequence is 15 residues long. The V segment lost 4 bases and the J segment 4 bases; nucleotides outside the gene matches: 3. The germline V gene has CDR1 SGHTA and CDR2 FQGTGA. CDR3 sequence: CASSSRDRGYNEQFF. CDR3 DNA: TGTGCCAGCAGCTCCAGGGACAGGGGGTACAATGAGCAGTTCTTC.